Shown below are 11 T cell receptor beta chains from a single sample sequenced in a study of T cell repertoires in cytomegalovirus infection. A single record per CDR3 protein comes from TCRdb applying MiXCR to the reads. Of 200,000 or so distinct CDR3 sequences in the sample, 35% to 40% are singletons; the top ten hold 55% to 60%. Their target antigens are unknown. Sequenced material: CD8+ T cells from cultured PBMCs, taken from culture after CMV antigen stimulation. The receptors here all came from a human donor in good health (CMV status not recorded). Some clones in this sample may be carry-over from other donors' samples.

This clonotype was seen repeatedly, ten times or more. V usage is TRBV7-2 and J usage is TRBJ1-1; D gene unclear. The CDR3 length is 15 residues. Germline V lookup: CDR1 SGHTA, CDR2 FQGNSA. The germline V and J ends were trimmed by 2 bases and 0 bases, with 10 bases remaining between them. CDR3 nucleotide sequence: TGTGCCAGCAGCTTATATGGGCAGATGAACACTGAAGCTTTCTTT. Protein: CASSLYGQMNTEAFF.

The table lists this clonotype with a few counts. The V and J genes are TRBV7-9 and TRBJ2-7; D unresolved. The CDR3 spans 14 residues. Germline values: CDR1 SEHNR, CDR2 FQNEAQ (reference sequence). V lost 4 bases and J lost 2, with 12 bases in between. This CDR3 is CASSSSGLAYEQYF. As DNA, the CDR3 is TGTGCCAGCAGCTCTTCCGGGCTAGCCTACGAGCAGTACTTC.

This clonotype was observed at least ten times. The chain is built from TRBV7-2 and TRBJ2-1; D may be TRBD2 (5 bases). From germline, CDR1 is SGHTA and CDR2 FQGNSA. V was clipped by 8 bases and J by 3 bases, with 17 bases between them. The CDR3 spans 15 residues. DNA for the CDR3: TGTGCCAGCCAGTTTGGCCAGCGGCACTACAATGAGCAGTTCTTC. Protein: CASQFGQRHYNEQFF.

The CDR3 spells CASSSTGQGAASSYNEQFF. The DNA for the CDR3 is TGTGCCAGCAGCTCGACTGGACAGGGGGCCGCGAGCTCCTACAATGAGCAGTTCTTC. The chain carries TRBV7-6 and TRBJ2-1, with 11 nucleotides matching TRBD1. Germline V lookup: CDR1 SGHVS, CDR2 FNYEAQ. There are 19 residues in the CDR3. V shed 4 bases and J 0 bases; nucleotides not matched to a gene: 11.

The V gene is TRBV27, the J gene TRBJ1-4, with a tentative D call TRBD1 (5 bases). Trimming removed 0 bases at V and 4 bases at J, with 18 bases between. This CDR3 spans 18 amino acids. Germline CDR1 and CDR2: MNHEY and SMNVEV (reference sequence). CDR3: CASSLSGGGPVGNEKLFF. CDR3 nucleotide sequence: TGTGCCAGCAGTTTATCGGGGGGGGGTCCGGTGGGTAATGAAAAACTGTTTTTT.

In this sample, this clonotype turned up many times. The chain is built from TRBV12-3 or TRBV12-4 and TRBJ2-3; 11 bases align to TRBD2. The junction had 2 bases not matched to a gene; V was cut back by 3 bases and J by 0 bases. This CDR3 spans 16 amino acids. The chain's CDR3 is CASSFRLAGSTDTQYF. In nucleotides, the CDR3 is TGTGCCAGCAGTTTTAGACTAGCGGGGAGCACAGATACGCAGTATTTT.

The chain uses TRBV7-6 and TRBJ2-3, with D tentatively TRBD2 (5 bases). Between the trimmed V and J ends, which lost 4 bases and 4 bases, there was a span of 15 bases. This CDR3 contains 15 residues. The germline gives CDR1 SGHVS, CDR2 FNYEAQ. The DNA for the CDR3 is TGTGCCAGCAGCTCCATCGGGGTAACATCAGATACGCAGTATTTT. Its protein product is CASSSIGVTSDTQYF.

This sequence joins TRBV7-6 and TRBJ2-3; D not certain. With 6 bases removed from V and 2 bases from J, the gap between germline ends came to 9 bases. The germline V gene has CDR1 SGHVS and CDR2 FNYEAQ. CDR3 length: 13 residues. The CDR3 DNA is TGTGCCAGCAGTCCCAGGAACACAGATACGCAGTATTTT. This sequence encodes CASSPRNTDTQYF.

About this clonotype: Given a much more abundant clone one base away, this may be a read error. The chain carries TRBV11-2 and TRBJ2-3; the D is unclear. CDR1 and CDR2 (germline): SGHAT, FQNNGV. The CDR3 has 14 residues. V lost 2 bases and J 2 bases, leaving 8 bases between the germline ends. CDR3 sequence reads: CASSLNSDTDTQYF. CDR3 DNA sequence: TGTGCCAGCAGCTTAAACAGCGACACAGATACGCAGTATTTT.

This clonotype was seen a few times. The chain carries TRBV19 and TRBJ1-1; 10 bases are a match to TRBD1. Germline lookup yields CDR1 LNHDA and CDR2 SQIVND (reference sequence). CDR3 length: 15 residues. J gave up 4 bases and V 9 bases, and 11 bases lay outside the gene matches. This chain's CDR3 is CASYPLTGGVTEAFF. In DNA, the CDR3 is TGTGCCAGCTATCCCCTGACAGGGGGCGTCACTGAAGCTTTCTTT.

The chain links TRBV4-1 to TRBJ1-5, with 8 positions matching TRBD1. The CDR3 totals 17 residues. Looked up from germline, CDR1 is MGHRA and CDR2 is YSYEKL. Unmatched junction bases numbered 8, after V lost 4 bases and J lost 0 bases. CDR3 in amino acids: CASSRQQGGYSNQPQHF. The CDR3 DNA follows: TGCGCCAGCAGCCGCCAACAGGGGGGATATAGCAATCAGCCCCAGCATTTT.